This TCR beta chain was identified in a study of control samples from healthy donors and cancer patients. This clone was recorded a few times. Profiled with immunoSEQ multiplex PCR; TCRdb holds only in-frame clones, not every one. This sample has more than 95,000 clones; 93% occur once, and the top ten carry around 2.5%. The CDR3 runs 12 residues. V lost 6 bases and J lost 8, with 13 bases in between. The germline V gene has CDR1 MDHEN and CDR2 SYDVKM. This receptor was taken from a man under 40 in good health. The chain has TRBV28 and TRBJ1-1; tentatively, D is TRBD1 (6 bases). What was sequenced was blood. CDR3 DNA sequence: TGTGCCAGCAGGCACAGGGATCTAGAAGCTTTCTTT. Translation gives CASRHRDLEAFF.